The following is a TCR beta chain sequence with its context. The data originate from a study of human T cells and chemical hapten exposure. Across the whole study: Alopecia universalis, totalis or areata was present in patients who were mostly female.

TCRdb analysed the RACE reads with MiXCR anew, one entry per CDR3 protein. In the table there are approximately 320,000 distinct CDR3 sequences, around 5.5% of which are singletons. The time point is: pre-sensitization, week 0. Treatment specified: therapeutic diphenylcyclopropenone sensitization with weekly scalp DPC. This clonotype was sampled from a woman aged 18-29 years with alopecia areata. Some clones in this sample may be carry-over from other donors' samples. The sample in question was whole blood, obtained in connection with sensitization to the hapten diphenylcyclopropenone (DPC).

CDR3 DNA: TGTGCCAGCAGCTTAGCGTTGGGGCCGGGGGGCTCCTACAATGAGCAGTTCTTC. Its translation: CASSLALGPGGSYNEQFF. The rearrangement uses TRBV7-2 and TRBJ2-1; the match to TRBD2 covers 7 bases. Germline assignment: CDR1 SGHTA and CDR2 FQGNSA. This CDR3 comprises 18 residues. The ends lost 0 bases at V and 0 bases at J; junction bases unmatched: 8. Filled out from reference TRBV7-2 and TRBJ2-1, the complete variable domain reads GAGVSQSPSNKVTEKGKDVELRCDPISGHTALYWYRQSLGQGLEFLIYFQGNSAPDKSGLPSDRFSAERTGGSVSTLTIQRTQQEDSAVYLCASSLALGPGGSYNEQFFGPGTRLTVL.